The 21 T cell receptor beta chains listed next were all sequenced from one sample in a study of blood T cells in healthy people across ages (dated by TCRdb to the mid-2010s). Library creation used 5' RACE. Instrument on record: Illumina HiSeq 2500. A second PCR of about 6 to 11 cycles was run with a J-beta primer mix and a sample-barcoded 5' primer. TCRdb took the public reads, trimmed them with fastp at Q25, ran MiXCR for clone calling and kept in-frame beta chains. When rows share a CDR3 protein, they turn into one entry using the most common DNA and genes. For this sample the table gives 550,000 to 800,000 distinct CDR3 sequences, of which roughly 20% were detected only once. The biggest ten clones account for roughly 3.7% of the sample. Material for sequencing was blood. The receptor source for this set is a man between 65 and 85 years old in good health.

The chain couples TRBV5-1 to TRBJ2-1; 12 positions agree with TRBD2. The CDR3 covers 15 residues. The germline CDR1 and CDR2 sequences are SGHRS and YFSETQ. V dropped 6 bases and J dropped 5; count of bases not matched to a gene: 6. This CDR3 is CASMSGLAGNNEQFF. The CDR3 DNA reads as TGCGCCAGCATGTCCGGACTAGCGGGAAACAATGAGCAGTTCTTC. The full variable domain, rest sourced from reference TRBV5-1 and TRBJ2-1, is KAGVTQTPRYLIKTRGQQVTLSCSPISGHRSVSWYQQTPGQGLQFLFEYFSETQRNKGNFPGRFSGRQFSNSRSEMNVSTLELGDSALYLCASMSGLAGNNEQFFGPGTRLTVL.

Points on this clonotype: One end of the junction is discordant with germline, which a read error may explain. The gene calls are TRBV4-1 and TRBJ2-5; TRBD2 matches at 10 bases. This CDR3 contains 17 residues. Germline CDR1 and CDR2: MGHRA and YSYEKL. The CDR3 protein is CASSHQLAGLNTYEQCF. CDR3 DNA sequence: TGCGCCAGCAGCCATCAACTAGCGGGATTAAACACCTACGAGCAGTGCTTC.

A few counts support this clonotype. V is TRBV2 and J is TRBJ2-1, with 7 bases matching TRBD2. The J call may be wrong; the DNA end is better matched by TRBJ2-5. CDR3 size: 12 residues. The germline CDR1 and CDR2 sequences are SNHLY and FYNNEI. Written as DNA, the CDR3 is TGTGCCAGCGGGGGGGAGCAAGAGACCCAGTACTTC. Its translation: CASGGEQETQYF.

DNA for the CDR3: TGTGCCAGCAGTTTAGGCCTAACGGGAGAAGAGACCCAGTACTTC. Encoded protein: CASSLGLTGEETQYF. The chain is built from TRBV12-3 or TRBV12-4 and TRBJ2-5, with a possible D match to TRBD2 (6 bases). Trimming stripped 1 base from V and 3 bases from J, with 12 bases between. The CDR3 has 15 amino acids.

This clonotype was observed a handful of times. Compared with germline, one end of the junction differs, possibly owing to a read error. V gene TRBV3-1 combines with J gene TRBJ1-3; 9 bases line up with TRBD1. Germline values: CDR1 LGHDT, CDR2 YNNKEL (reference sequence). CDR3 length: 16 amino acids. CDR3: CASSLGTGPSGNTIYF. The CDR3 DNA sequence: TGTGCCAGCAGCCTAGGGACAGGGCCCTCTGGGAACACCATATATTTT.

In this sample, this clonotype turned up a few times. The rearrangement joins TRBV6-5 to TRBJ1-2; 10 nucleotides line up with TRBD1. CDR3 length equals 15 residues. Germline values: CDR1 MNHEY, CDR2 SVGAGI. V gave up 2 bases and J gave up 5 bases; unmatched junction bases: 5. This CDR3 is CASSYPTGQGYGYTF. The CDR3 nucleotides are TGTGCCAGCAGTTACCCGACGGGACAGGGGTATGGCTACACCTTC.

This clonotype occurred a few times. The chain employs TRBV12-3 or TRBV12-4 and TRBJ2-1; D not resolved. V lost 4 bases to trimming and J lost 1 base, with 11 bases between them. CDR3 size: 15 residues. CDR3 sequence: CASSWSAISYNEQFF. The CDR3 region has the DNA TGTGCCAGCAGTTGGTCCGCGATTTCCTACAATGAGCAGTTCTTC.

This clonotype was counted many times. The V and J genes are TRBV5-1 and TRBJ2-4; D gene ambiguous. Germline V CDR1 and CDR2: SGHRS, YFSETQ. This CDR3 has 14 amino acids. V was pared by 0 bases and J by 0 bases, with 4 bases between. The CDR3 loop is CASSLGVAKNIQYF. The CDR3 nucleotides read TGCGCCAGCAGCTTGGGAGTAGCCAAAAACATTCAGTACTTC.

The chain uses TRBV29-1 and TRBJ1-5, with D perhaps matching TRBD1 (5 bases). The V gene lost 4 bases and the J gene lost 4 bases, with 14 bases spanning the gap. The CDR3 runs 14 residues. The germline V gene has CDR1 SQVTM and CDR2 ANQGSEA. CDR3 in amino acids: CSVAAGTRNQPQHF. CDR3 sequence (DNA): TGCAGCGTTGCGGCGGGGACGAGAAATCAGCCCCAGCATTTT.

This sequence joins TRBV10-3 and TRBJ2-7, with 10 positions matching TRBD2. This CDR3 contains 11 residues. CDR1 is ENHRY, CDR2 SYGVKD, per germline. The CDR3 reads CASGRSNEQYF. CDR3 bases: TGTGCTAGCGGGAGGAGCAACGAGCAGTACTTC.

The J gene is TRBJ1-5, the V gene TRBV28; perhaps TRBD1 as D (5 bases). V was clipped by 8 bases and J by 0 bases, with 20 bases between them. Germline CDR1 MDHEN, CDR2 SYDVKM. The CDR3 totals 17 residues. CDR3 sequence: CASGTTGTVYSNQPQHF. CDR3 bases: TGTGCCAGCGGAACTACCGGGACGGTTTATAGCAATCAGCCCCAGCATTTT. Full variable domain (rest looked up from reference TRBV28 and TRBJ1-5): DVKVTQSSRYLVKRTGEKVFLECVQDMDHENMFWYRQDPGLGLRLIYFSYDVKMKEKGDIPEGYSVSREKKERFSLILESASTNQTSMYLCASGTTGTVYSNQPQHFGDGTRLSIL.

This clonotype was detected a few times. It is unclear where the CDR3 begins or ends on the DNA, so no DNA is shown, and the CDR3 is as TCRdb lists it. The rearrangement links TRBV6-2 or TRBV6-3 to TRBJ2-1; TRBD2 reflects the table's D call only, with no check against the DNA. The CDR3 is made up of 16 amino acids, end residues included. Germline CDR1 is MNHEY and CDR2 is SVGEGT. The chain's CDR3 is CASSTSPGLAHNEQFF.

The sample holds one count of this clonotype. This chain joins TRBV7-9 and TRBJ2-1; the D call may be TRBD1 or TRBD2 (6 bases each). Trimming stripped 5 bases from V and 7 bases from J, with 21 bases between. This CDR3 spans 16 amino acids. CDR1 is SEHNR and CDR2 is FQNEAQ in the germline V gene (reference sequence). CDR3 nucleotides: TGTGCCAGCAGCCCCCAAGGGGGGCAGCGTTGGAATGAGCAGTTCTTC. It translates to CASSPQGGQRWNEQFF.

This clonotype was counted a few times. This chain connects TRBV20-1 to TRBJ2-2; either TRBD1 or TRBD2 may fit D (6 bases each). Germline V lookup: CDR1 DFQATT, CDR2 SNEGSKA (reference sequence). V dropped 6 bases and J dropped 1 base, with 12 bases sitting between them. The CDR3 runs 14 residues. The CDR3 nucleotides read TGCAGTGCCACGCGGGGACAGAACACCGGGGAGCTGTTTTTT. This codes for CSATRGQNTGELFF.

This clonotype was seen many times. V gene TRBV6-5 combines with J gene TRBJ1-4, with TRBD1 matching over 9 bases. Germline values: CDR1 MNHEY, CDR2 SVGAGI. V shed 6 bases and J 4 bases; nucleotides not matched to a gene: 6. This CDR3 region has 15 residues. The CDR3 loop is CASSSGTGRNEKLFF. CDR3 DNA: TGTGCCAGCAGCTCCGGGACAGGGCGTAATGAAAAACTGTTTTTT.

This clonotype showed up just a few times. The genes are TRBV29-1 and TRBJ2-2, with D possibly matching TRBD1 (6 bases). Germline values: CDR1 SQVTM, CDR2 ANQGSEA. This CDR3 is built from 14 residues. The ends were cut back, 6 bases at V and 5 bases at J, with 16 bases in the middle. CDR3 nucleotides: TGCAGCGTCCGCCCGGAGGACAGAACCGGGGAGCTGTTTTTT. It encodes CSVRPEDRTGELFF.

This clonotype was recorded a few times. The V and J genes are TRBV6-5 and TRBJ2-2; possible D gene TRBD1, 5 bases. The CDR3 covers 17 residues. Germline V lookup: CDR1 MNHEY, CDR2 SVGAGI. The germline V and J ends were trimmed by 6 bases and 4 bases, with 21 bases remaining between them. The chain's CDR3 is CASSYRDSYSTTGELFF. The CDR3 nucleotides read TGTGCCAGCAGCTACCGCGACAGCTATTCGACCACCGGGGAGCTGTTTTTT.

The genes are TRBV20-1 and TRBJ1-2, with 11 bases identical to TRBD1. With 5 bases clipped from V and 3 bases from J, the junction kept 5 bases outside the gene matches. This CDR3 has 14 amino acids. Germline V gene lookup returns CDR1 DFQATT and CDR2 SNEGSKA (reference sequence). The CDR3 sequence: CSAAGQGADYGYTF. DNA for the CDR3: TGCAGTGCTGCCGGACAGGGGGCTGACTATGGCTACACCTTC.

This clonotype has only a few counts. CDR3 nucleotide sequence: TGCGCCAGCAGCCAAGAAGCTGAGGGATTCTACGAGCAGTACTTC. This encodes CASSQEAEGFYEQYF. The chain has TRBV4-1 and TRBJ2-7; D possibly corresponds to TRBD2 (5 bases). Germline CDR1 and CDR2: MGHRA and YSYEKL. V lost 0 bases, J lost 3 bases, and 12 bases lay in between. The CDR3 extends over 15 amino acids.

In its sample, this clonotype was seen a few times. The J gene is TRBJ2-6, the V gene TRBV5-1, with 7 bases aligning to TRBD1. This CDR3 has 15 amino acids. V lost 4 bases, J lost 1 base, and 2 bases stayed unmatched. Germline lookup yields CDR1 SGHRS and CDR2 YFSETQ. The CDR3: CASSATGSGANVLTF. Written as DNA, the CDR3 is TGCGCCAGCAGCGCGACAGGGTCTGGGGCCAACGTCCTGACTTTC.

The chain combines TRBV29-1 with TRBJ2-1; 9 nucleotides align to TRBD1. The V gene end was trimmed by 8 bases and the J gene end by 4 bases; junction bases not matched to a gene: 9. The germline gives CDR1 SQVTM, CDR2 ANQGSEA. The CDR3 has 14 residues. In DNA form, the CDR3 reads TGCAGCATACGCGGAGGACAGGGGTACAATGAGCAGTTCTTC. This sequence encodes CSIRGGQGYNEQFF.